This T cell receptor (beta chain) originates from a study of cytomegalovirus exposure and HLA in healthy donors. Study conclusions and caveats: According to an earlier analysis, most TCR beta V segments yielded productive rearrangements about 90% or about 30% of the time. Prediction of most subjects' HLA-A and HLA-B alleles by TCR beta sequences was reportedly accurate.

Primers included in the PCR were 60 Vbeta and 13 Jbeta primers. Here immunoSEQ multiplex PCR was the method, and the copy in TCRdb shows in-frame clones only, minus some. This sample has some 150,000 clones, with approximately 80% found just once. CDR3 length: 11 residues. Trimming left V 5 bases short and J 10 bases short, with 13 bases between. The germline V gene has CDR1 DFQATT and CDR2 SNEGSKA (reference sequence). Note on this clone: Its specificity is unknown.

The chain carries TRBV20-1 and TRBJ2-3; a weak D match, TRBD1 (6 bases). The sequenced sample consisted of PBMCs. This receptor was obtained from a woman between 18 and 30 years old in good health and CMV-seropositive. CDR3 region: CSAHRDTAQYF. The CDR3 DNA sequence: TGCAGTGCTCACCGGGACACGGCGCAGTATTTT.